This entry concerns a single T cell receptor (beta chain). Its cognate antigen has yet to be identified. Base qualities are not at hand, and no much larger clone is one base apart. The data were taken from a study of T-cell memory formation after mild COVID-19 (dated by TCRdb to about 2021). Broadly, across the study: TCR sequence clusters from the two donors were found to be largely donor specific. Longitudinal TCRalpha and TCRbeta repertoire sequencing tracked T-cell clones expanding and contracting after mild COVID-19 in a couple of donors. The cohort was made up of two young adult volunteers, one female and one male, who were previously healthy. Overall results and qualifications from the work: Balanced CD4/CD8 phenotypes were observed for clones contracting from day 15 to 85, whereas a bias towards CD4+ was observed for a second wave of clones expanding from day 15 to 37. The study included only a couple of mild cases, and larger cohorts that include severe cases with pre-infection samples were judged to be necessary. Contracting CD4+ clones were found mainly in CM and EM memory subsets, while CD8+ clones were enriched in EMRA. Some responding clones were found in pre-infection memory, which suggests that pre-existing cross-reactive memory T cells took part in the SARS-CoV-2 response. The second-wave clones that peaked on day 37 were not confirmed to be SARS-CoV-2 specific.

From cysteine to phenylalanine, the CDR3 is 15 amino acids long. Kept here is only the CDR3 DNA, which spans 45 bases and is read in frame from base 1. According to the germline V gene, CDR1 reads SGHTA and CDR2 reads FQGNSA. The trim is 4 bases for V and 5 bases for J, with a gap of 16 bases between the germline ends. Sequencing took place on an Illumina NovaSeq 6000. Using 5'RACE with constant-segment primers, TCRalpha and TCRbeta cDNA libraries were constructed, with sample barcodes and unique molecular identifiers added in the process. RNA was extracted from every sample with Trizol reagent. Amplification of the libraries took two PCR steps, and the second step added a second sample barcode plus Illumina TruSeq adapters. Sequencing of libraries was performed on an Illumina NovaSeq with 2 x 150 bp paired-end reads. The paper's processing steps were these. The reads were demultiplexed and collapsed into UMI-guided consensus sequences using migec v1.2.7. Using mixcr v2.1.11, the UMI consensuses were aligned to TRA and TRB V and J templates and assembled into clonotypes. A clonotype was counted as expanded or contracted only when both edgeR and NoisET called the clonotype significant, with the noise models trained on biological replicates. edgeR calls used a false discovery rate-adjusted p below 0.01 and a log2 fold-change threshold of 1. As an exploratory analysis of dynamics, PCA with hierarchical clustering was applied to max-normalized trajectories of the 1000 most abundant clonotypes. Separately sequenced CD4+ and CD8+ repertoires were used to assign a CD4 or CD8 phenotype to each responding clone. TCRdb handled the public reads itself, with Q25 trimming in fastp and clone calling in MiXCR, and kept productive beta chains. Rows matching on CDR3 protein sequence are summarized as one entry with the most common DNA and genes. The V and J calls reflect TCRdb's pipeline rather than the authors' work. This sample has 300,000 to 350,000 distinct CDR3 sequences in its table, and 14% of those were observed once. The ten largest clones take up 21% of the sample.

Ficoll-Paque density gradient centrifugation was the method used to isolate PBMCs. Sequences were obtained from PBMCs or a T cell subset sorted from them (not recorded which). This sequence was found in a man aged 18 to 29 who had mild COVID-19 (a few samples of this study predate the infection). The sample titles of this study are shuffled in the database, so cell type and time point are left out; the donor was told from shared clones. This sequence uses TRBV7-2 and TRBJ2-3, with the D segment identity uncertain. At the DNA level, the sequence is TGTGCCAGCAGCTCAATTTATGGAACCCGAGATACGCAGTATTTT. It specifies CASSSIYGTRDTQYF.